The rows below give T cell receptor beta chains drawn from one sample of a study of blood T cell repertoires in COVID-19. Method: immunoSEQ multiplex PCR; TCRdb's copy keeps in-frame clones and lacks some. Of some 130,000 clones in the sample, approximately 90% were seen once. The specimen sequenced was peripheral blood. These receptors all stem from a man aged 50-60 years with acute or convalescent COVID-19. CDR3s include the opening cysteine and the closing phenylalanine or tryptophan.

v_call cdr3_aa
TRBV4-1 CASSQGDRGWRGGYTF
TRBV6-6 CASSSGLAGLNEQFF
TRBV18 CASSPAPGQGASGYTF
TRBV19 CASSTSPSGSTDTQYF
TRBV19 CASRTGWNQPQHF
TRBV11-2 CASSLGQGNTGELFF
TRBV5-6 CASSQMTAGANVLTF
TRBV10-3 CATTARDEQYF
TRBV19 CASTLTSGMTPHLNEQFF
TRBV19 CASSKSGGTNSPLHF
TRBV5-1 CASSWDNSGNTIYF
TRBV19 CASVDPGTVGLDTEAFF
TRBV19 CASLSGGGSTGELFF
TRBV18 CASSARGDEAFF
TRBV25-1 CASSESRGSLDTQYF
TRBV5-1 CASSSGGVVEKLFF